This entry lists 5 T cell receptor beta chains sequenced from one sample in a study of response to subunit inactivated influenza vaccine. TCRdb re-called the RT-PCR reads through MiXCR, storing one row per CDR3 protein. The sample contains approximately 520,000 distinct CDR3 sequences, more than 15% of which appear only once. Sample: CD4+ T cells sorted from PBMCs, taken less than 30 months after vaccination. The source is a man aged 50-75 years who received an inactivated influenza vaccine.

This clonotype was counted between two and nine times. The genes are TRBV28 and TRBJ1-1; D might be TRBD1 (5 bases). CDR1 and CDR2 from the germline V gene are MDHEN and SYDVKM. The CDR3 is made up of 14 amino acids. Trimming left V 6 bases short and J 2 bases short, with 13 bases between. CDR3 protein: CASRLGRANTEAFF. CDR3 DNA: TGTGCCAGCAGGCTGGGCAGGGCTAACACTGAAGCTTTCTTT.

This clonotype occurred many times. The V and J genes are TRBV12-3 or TRBV12-4 and TRBJ1-3; D remains unclear. V lost 1 base and J 5 bases, leaving 0 bases between the germline ends. The CDR3 loop spans 11 amino acids. The DNA of the CDR3 is TGTGCCAGCAGTTTAGGAAACACCATATATTTT. Amino acid sequence: CASSLGNTIYF.

The chain employs TRBV5-4 and TRBJ2-7, with TRBD1 identical over 7 bases. CDR1 is SGHNT, CDR2 YYREEE, per germline (reference sequence). This CDR3 has 13 amino acids. V was clipped by 2 bases and J by 5 bases; unmatched bases: 4. This CDR3 is CASSLGDSHEQYF. In DNA form, the CDR3 reads TGTGCCAGCAGCTTAGGGGACAGCCACGAGCAGTACTTC.

Here the CDR3 DNA reads TGTGCCAGCAGCTACGGTTCGACAGGGAGGGACTTTGGCTACACCTTC. It specifies CASSYGSTGRDFGYTF. The V and J genes are TRBV5-6 and TRBJ1-2; TRBD1 matches at 7 bases. Germline V gives CDR1 SGHDT, CDR2 YYEEEE. The length of the CDR3 is 16 residues. V lost 3 bases to trimming and J lost 7 bases; unmatched junction nucleotides: 15.

Worth noting for this clonotype: The junction departs from the called germline gene at one end, perhaps through a read error. The chain has TRBV7-3 and TRBJ2-3, with TRBD1 matching 7 bases. Per germline, CDR1 SGHTA and CDR2 FQGTGA. This CDR3 region has 16 residues. This chain's CDR3 is CASSLMGTASTDSQYF. CDR3 in DNA: TGTGCCAGCAGCTTAATGGGGACAGCTAGCACAGATTCGCAGTATTTT. Using reference TRBV7-3 and TRBJ2-3 for the parts outside the CDR3, the full variable domain is GAGVSQTPSNKVTEKGKYVELRCDPISGHTALYWYRQSLGQGPEFLIYFQGTGAADDSGLPNDRFFAVRPEGSVSTLKIQRTERGDSAVYLCASSLMGTASTDSQYFGPGTRLTVL.